This section outlines one TCR beta chain sequence together with its context. This entry comes from a study of OX40 agonist ivuxolimab in advanced cancers. Whole-study context: Treatment of patients was with ivuxolimab, an agonistic anti-OX40 (CD134) antibody.

Germline V gene data show CDR1 as SNHLY and CDR2 as FYNNEI. The CDR3 has 15 amino acids. V lost 6 bases, J lost 4 bases, and 18 bases lay in between. Clones were read by immunoSEQ multiplex PCR, and TCRdb kept only the in-frame ones, dropping some. The sample includes 70,000 or so clones, roughly 85% of them seen just once. Blood samples were obtained at baseline, cycle 4 day 1, and cycle 7 day 1. Here the sequenced sample was CD4+ or CD8+ T cells sorted from blood, taken in a trial of the OX40 agonist ivuxolimab. This TCR derives from an adult with an advanced solid tumor such as melanoma, head and neck, liver or kidney cancer. The chain combines TRBV2 with TRBJ2-5; no firm D call. CDR3 sequence: CASSPIGIGSETQYF. In DNA, the CDR3 is TGTGCCAGCAGCCCCATAGGGATAGGGTCAGAGACCCAGTACTTC.